The 15 T cell receptor beta chains reported below all come from one sample, sequenced in a study of cytomegalovirus exposure and HLA in healthy donors. Researchers ran the PCR with 60 Vbeta and 13 Jbeta primers. Some clones are missing from TCRdb's copy, which holds only in-frame ones; the method was immunoSEQ multiplex PCR. The sample lists about 160,000 clones; roughly 80% were seen once. Source material: PBMCs. The receptors come from a woman aged 25 to 39 in good health and CMV-seronegative.

On this clone itself: The junction differs from germline at one of its ends, possibly a read error. This sequence joins TRBV7-9 and TRBJ2-7, with D possibly matching TRBD1 (5 bases). This CDR3 contains 12 residues. The germline V gene has CDR1 SEHNR and CDR2 FQNEAQ (reference sequence). CDR3 sequence reads: CSSSLQDYEQYF. The CDR3 region has the DNA TGTTCCAGCAGCTTACAGGATTACGAGCAGTACTTC.

This clone was seen more than once but under ten times. The chain links TRBV15 to TRBJ1-4; D may be TRBD1 (5 bases). Germline loops: CDR1 LNHNV, CDR2 YYDKDF (reference sequence). Trimming stripped 3 bases from V and 4 bases from J, with 15 bases between. This CDR3 is built from 16 residues. The CDR3 here is CATSRGSGPLNEKLFF. The DNA for the CDR3 is TGTGCCACCAGCAGGGGCTCAGGGCCTCTTAATGAAAAACTGTTTTTT.

The chain couples TRBV23-1 to TRBJ2-5, with D perhaps matching TRBD1 (6 bases). TRBV23-1 is recorded as an ORF, its role being uncertain. V was clipped by 2 bases and J by 1 base, with 14 bases between them. The CDR3 runs 16 residues. CDR3 protein: CASSQNRTESQETQYF. The DNA of the CDR3 is TGCGCCAGCAGTCAAAACAGGACAGAGAGCCAAGAGACCCAGTACTTC.

The chain couples TRBV11-2 to TRBJ1-6; TRBD1 matches 7 bases. The CDR3 contains 16 residues. Germline V lookup: CDR1 SGHAT, CDR2 FQNNGV. With V trimmed by 3 bases and J by 10 bases, 12 bases remained unmatched. CDR3 amino acids: CASSFEGVRGESPLHF. The CDR3 nucleotides read TGTGCCAGCAGCTTCGAGGGGGTCAGGGGGGAGTCACCCCTCCACTTT.

The table lists this clone with a count of one. The chain combines TRBV27 with TRBJ1-1; D might be TRBD1 (5 bases). Germline values: CDR1 MNHEY, CDR2 SMNVEV (reference sequence). The V gene lost 5 bases and the J gene lost 0 bases, with 16 bases spanning the gap. CDR3 length: 16 residues. The CDR3 nucleotides are TGTGCCAGCAGTCGCCTGGACACCTACTTGAACACTGAAGCTTTCTTT. Translated: CASSRLDTYLNTEAFF.

The rearrangement joins TRBV12-5 to TRBJ1-6; a possible D gene is TRBD1 (5 bases). The CDR3 is made up of 17 amino acids. Germline V lookup: CDR1 LGHNT, CDR2 FRNRAP. With 4 bases removed from V and 7 bases from J, the gap between germline ends came to 20 bases. DNA of the CDR3: TGTGCTAGTGGTTCCCTCTCTGGAGGGACCGGGAATTCACCCCTCCACTTT. This sequence encodes CASGSLSGGTGNSPLHF.

The chain recombines TRBV7-2 with TRBJ2-7; no clear D. The V and J ends lost 2 bases and 5 bases respectively, with 10 bases between them. Germline values: CDR1 SGHTA, CDR2 FQGNSA. The CDR3 contains 13 residues. CDR3 loop: CASSLRSRDEQYF. CDR3 DNA sequence: TGTGCCAGCAGCTTAAGGTCTCGGGACGAGCAGTACTTC.

The chain carries TRBV7-9 and TRBJ1-4, with D unresolved. The CDR3 loop spans 12 amino acids. Trimming took 5 bases from V and 8 from J, leaving 9 bases between them. Germline lookup yields CDR1 SEHNR and CDR2 FQNEAQ (reference sequence). The CDR3, as DNA: TGTGCCAGCAGCCCCCACGGGGAAAAACTGTTTTTT. It yields the protein CASSPHGEKLFF.

The genes are TRBV7-8 and TRBJ1-6, with TRBD1 as a possible D gene (5 bases). Germline assignment: CDR1 SGHVS and CDR2 FQNEAQ. The CDR3 extends over 17 amino acids. With 2 bases removed from V and 6 bases from J, the gap between germline ends came to 17 bases. CDR3 bases: TGTGCCAGCAGCTTATATGGTTGGGGGGGTCTTAATTCACCCCTCCACTTT. This gives the protein CASSLYGWGGLNSPLHF.

This clone was seen once. An end of the junction differs from the germline gene, which may be a read error. This specimen includes other DNA sequences encoding the same CDR3. The J gene is TRBJ1-1, the V gene TRBV10-1, with D maybe TRBD1 (6 bases). Germline V gene lookup returns CDR1 WNHNN and CDR2 SYGVQD (reference sequence). This CDR3 comprises 12 residues. The CDR3 here is CASCLGATEAFF. The DNA for the CDR3 is TGCGCCAGCTGCCTGGGGGCTACAGAAGCTTTCTTC.

The genes are TRBV6-1 and TRBJ1-2; TRBD1 agrees at 7 bases. In germline, CDR1 is MNHNS, CDR2 SASEGT. V trimming: 5 bases; J trimming: 4 bases; junction bases outside the gene matches: 7. This CDR3 is built from 14 residues. The CDR3 nucleotides are TGTGCCAGCAGTCCCCTACAGGGGATCTATGGCTACACCTTC. Protein sequence: CASSPLQGIYGYTF.

The chain links TRBV5-8 to TRBJ2-7, with 8 bases lining up with TRBD1. V lost 4 bases, J lost 0 bases, and 12 bases stayed unmatched. This CDR3 has 17 amino acids. Germline CDR1 and CDR2: SGHTS and YDEGEE. CDR3 DNA sequence: TGTGCCAGCAGCCCGATAAGACAGGGGCCAAGCTCCTACGAGCAGTACTTC. Translated, it gives CASSPIRQGPSSYEQYF.

The CDR3 region is CAIPGGGLSYEQYF. The DNA of the CDR3 is TGTGCCATTCCGGGCGGGGGCCTCTCCTACGAGCAGTACTTC. V and J are TRBV7-9 and TRBJ2-7; tentatively, D is TRBD2 (7 bases). The germline V gene has CDR1 SEHNR and CDR2 FQNEAQ (reference sequence). The V gene lost 10 bases and the J gene lost 0 bases, with 16 bases spanning the gap. The CDR3 is 14 amino acids.

The rearrangement links TRBV7-9 to TRBJ2-7; 7 bases map to TRBD1. Germline CDR1 and CDR2: SEHNR and FQNEAQ (reference sequence). V lost 2 bases and J lost 4; bases outside the gene matches: 5. This CDR3 contains 14 residues. DNA for the CDR3: TGTGCCAGCAGCTTACGGACAGGCAGATACGAGCAGTACTTC. Encoded protein: CASSLRTGRYEQYF.

This clone turned up a few times. The chain has TRBV11-3 and TRBJ1-5, with 8 bases aligning to TRBD1. Germline values: CDR1 SGHNT, CDR2 YENEEA. The CDR3 runs 14 residues. The V and J ends lost 7 bases and 6 bases, in that order; junction bases with no gene match: 8. CDR3 nucleotide sequence: TGTGCCAGCACCGGACAGGGTCTGACTCAGCCCCAGCATTTT. Protein product: CASTGQGLTQPQHF.